This passage covers 11 T cell receptor beta chains from one sample sequenced in a study of T cell clonality in common variable immunodeficiency. Assay: immunoSEQ multiplex PCR; the TCRdb copy retains only in-frame clones and omits some. The sample contains 50,000 to 65,000 clones, none occurring once; around 1.7% lies in the top ten. Sequencing input: peripheral blood mononuclear cells. All receptors come from a person aged 18-69 years in good health.

At least ten counts were recorded for this clone. The read is 3 residues too short to cover the CDR3 end, so that end is filled in from the germline J gene. The chain recombines TRBV19 with TRBJ1-5; D is ambiguous. Looked up from germline, CDR1 is LNHDA and CDR2 is SQIVND (reference sequence). The CDR3 contains 16 residues. V was clipped by 1 base and J by 0 bases, with 10 bases between them. This CDR3 reads CASSIGSSYSNQPQHF. The DNA read from the CDR3 is TGTGCCAGTAGTATAGGCAGTTCTTATAGCAATCAGCCC.

This clone was seen at least ten times. The CDR3 end falls 3 residues outside the read, so it is completed with the germline J gene. The V call is TRBV5-4, the J call TRBJ2-3; D unclear. Germline CDR1 and CDR2: SGHNT and YYREEE (reference sequence). Trimming shortened V by 6 bases and J by 4 bases, and 15 bases separated the two germline ends. The CDR3 contains 14 residues. CDR3 residues: CASNPRGRADTQYF. The part of the CDR3 DNA that was read is TGTGCCAGCAACCCGAGAGGCCGGGCAGATACG.

This clone was counted many times. The read falls 3 residues short of the CDR3 end, and the missing part is taken from the germline J gene. The genes are TRBV30 and TRBJ1-1; D ambiguous. This CDR3 spans 14 amino acids. Germline V gives CDR1 GTSNPN, CDR2 SVGIG (reference sequence). The V end was cut by 0 bases, the J end by 1 base, with 9 bases between. The CDR3 sequence: CAWSVAVGNTEAFF. CDR3 bases read: TGTGCCTGGAGTGTTGCGGTGGGGAACACTGAA.

This clone was counted many times. Read data end 3 residues before the CDR3 end; the end is taken from the germline J gene. The V and J genes are TRBV19 and TRBJ1-4; possibly TRBD1 for D (6 bases). With 5 bases removed from V and 5 bases from J, the gap between germline ends came to 12 bases. Per the germline V gene, CDR1 is LNHDA and CDR2 is SQIVND (reference sequence). CDR3 length equals 14 residues. The sequenced part of the CDR3 DNA is TGTGCCAGTAGTCTCCGGACAGCCAATGAAAAA. This gives the protein CASSLRTANEK. The whole CDR3 sequence reads CASSLRTANEKLFF.

This clone occurred many times. The CDR3 end falls 3 residues outside the read, so it is completed with the germline J gene. The chain joins TRBV6-1 to TRBJ1-1; 7 bases are a match to TRBD1. Germline V gives CDR1 MNHNS, CDR2 SASEGT. V shed 4 bases, J shed 1 base, and the junction held 6 bases outside the gene matches. The CDR3 runs 15 residues. This CDR3 reads CASSVETGKNTEAFF. The DNA read from the CDR3 is TGTGCCAGCAGTGTCGAGACAGGGAAGAACACTGAA.

This clone was counted at least ten times. The read finishes 3 residues shy of the CDR3 end, and the germline J gene is used to complete it. This rearrangement joins TRBV20-1 to TRBJ2-7, with 9 bases identical to TRBD1. CDR3 size: 14 residues. CDR1 DFQATT and CDR2 SNEGSKA come from the germline V gene (reference sequence). V dropped 4 bases and J dropped 4; count of bases not matched to a gene: 8. CDR3: CSAMRGTGNYEQYF. The CDR3 bases that were read are TGCAGTGCTATGAGAGGGACAGGGAATTACGAG.

At least ten counts were recorded for this clone. Read data end 3 residues before the CDR3 end; the end is taken from the germline J gene. The chain employs TRBV19 and TRBJ2-7; TRBD1 aligns across 10 bases. Germline CDR1 and CDR2: LNHDA and SQIVND (reference sequence). Losses at the gene ends were 6 bases for V and 0 bases for J; bases not matched to a gene: 8. The CDR3 consists of 16 residues. CDR3 protein: CASRPTGGSSSYEQYF. The sequenced part of the CDR3 DNA is TGTGCCAGTAGGCCGACAGGGGGCTCAAGCTCCTACGAG.

In this sample, this clone turned up many times. The read terminates 3 residues ahead of where the CDR3 ends, so the germline J gene completes it. The rearrangement joins TRBV4-1 to TRBJ1-4; TRBD1 is a possible D gene (6 bases). Trimming shortened V by 1 base and J by 7 bases, and 19 bases separated the two germline ends. The CDR3 runs to 17 residues. Germline CDR1 reads MGHRA; CDR2 reads YSYEKL. CDR3 DNA, as far as it was read: TGCGCCAGCAGCCAAGGCTCAGGGGCTATCCCGGCTGAAAAA. This gives the protein CASSQGSGAIPAEK. The CDR3 reads in full as CASSQGSGAIPAEKLFF.

This clone was found many times. Read coverage stops 3 residues before the CDR3 terminus; the germline J gene supplies the remainder. The J gene is TRBJ2-1, the V gene TRBV20-1, with 16 bases lining up with TRBD2. With 7 bases clipped from V and 8 bases from J, the junction kept 5 bases outside the gene matches. The CDR3 is 14 residues long. Germline V gene data show CDR1 as DFQATT and CDR2 as SNEGSKA (reference sequence). This CDR3 reads CSGGLAGGMDEQFF. The covered CDR3 bases are TGCAGTGGGGGACTAGCGGGGGGGATGGATGAG.

This clone was observed at least ten times. The CDR3 bases that were read are TGTGCCAGTAGTATAGACAGGGCTAGCAATCAGCCC. It codes for CASSIDRASNQP. The whole CDR3 sequence is CASSIDRASNQPQHF. The chain recombines TRBV19 with TRBJ1-5, with D perhaps matching TRBD1 (5 bases). The sequenced fragment ends 3 residues before the CDR3 boundary, so the rest is inferred from the germline J gene. CDR3 length: 15 residues. The V end lost 0 bases, the J end lost 0 bases, and 6 bases lay between the germline ends. The germline CDR1 and CDR2 sequences are LNHDA and SQIVND (reference sequence).

This clone showed up many times. With the read ending 3 residues before the CDR3 end, the germline J gene is used to fill in that end. This chain connects TRBV20-1 to TRBJ1-1; tentative D call: TRBD1 (6 bases). The V end lost 3 bases, the J end lost 0 bases, and 17 bases lay between the germline ends. This CDR3 contains 16 residues. Looked up from germline, CDR1 is DFQATT and CDR2 is SNEGSKA (reference sequence). This chain's CDR3 is CSASSTRTDMNTEAFF. The CDR3 bases that were read are TGCAGTGCTAGTTCCACCCGGACAGACATGAACACTGAA.